This TCR beta chain came from a study of beta chain features in type 1 diabetes. Study-wide findings and caveats: The naive, central memory and Treg TCRB repertoires of patients appeared to be more similar to one another than those of healthy donors. Type 1 diabetes patients showed a moderate but significant shortening of TCRB CDR3s in all four CD4+ subsets. Fewer junction insertions and more nucleotide deletions appeared in type 1 diabetes patients.

cDNA synthesis used the whole RNA isolate, giving expressed TCRB sequences. Some clones are missing from TCRdb's copy, which holds only in-frame ones; the method was immunoSEQ multiplex PCR. The sample yields fewer than 350,000 clones, about 15% seen once. Details on this clone: Its antigen is currently unknown.

V lost 7 bases and J 7 bases, leaving 20 bases between the germline ends. CDR1 and CDR2 from the germline V gene are MDHEN and SYDVKM. The CDR3 is made up of 15 amino acids. The V and J genes are TRBV28 and TRBJ2-1, with TRBD1 as a possible D gene (5 bases). The receptor was derived from a man aged 18 to 29 with type 1 diabetes. The sample consisted of naive CD4+ T cells from blood. The CDR3 region has the DNA TGTGCCAGCACCCCTGTGGGCAGGGATGGGAATGAGCAGTTCTTC. Protein: CASTPVGRDGNEQFF.